The rows below give T cell receptor beta chains drawn from one sample of a study of T-cell reconstitution after alpha-beta-depleted transplantation in children. TCRdb ran MiXCR on the PCR reads and lists one entry per CDR3 protein. The sample includes approximately 630,000 distinct CDR3 sequences, approximately 14% of them seen just once. The specimen was PBMCs, collected before TCRalphabeta/CD19-depleted stem cell transplant. The receptor set was obtained from a girl aged 2 to 10 with congenital amegakaryocytic thrombocytopenia, due to receive a stem cell transplant. Each CDR3 is given with its conserved first and last residue. D genes are given only for firm matches. Only part of the rows carry a size: once, few, many, or a class if the clone is expanded.

V: TRBV20-1
D: TRBD2
J: TRBJ2-7
size: .
CDR3: CSARRREGFWEQYF
DNA: TGCAGTGCTAGAAGGCGGGAGGGCTTTTGGGAGCAGTACTTC

V: TRBV11-1
D: .
J: TRBJ1-2
size: .
CDR3: CASSLLRSTLDGYTF
DNA: TGTGCCAGCAGCTTATTAAGGAGTACACTGGACGGCTACACCTTC

V: TRBV20-1
D: .
J: TRBJ2-5
size: many
CDR3: CSAPTGSGETQYF
DNA: TGCAGTGCTCCTACAGGGTCTGGAGAGACCCAGTACTTC

V: TRBV20-1
D: TRBD2
J: TRBJ2-2
size: many
CDR3: CSAQGLAGNTGELFF
DNA: TGCAGTGCTCAAGGACTAGCGGGAAACACCGGGGAGCTGTTTTTT

V: TRBV29-1
D: TRBD1
J: TRBJ2-5
size: many
CDR3: CSGSDRWETQYF
DNA: TGCAGCGGATCGGACAGGTGGGAGACCCAGTACTTC

V: TRBV4-1
D: .
J: TRBJ2-7
size: few
CDR3: CASSLRDPYEQYF
DNA: TGCGCCAGCAGCCTCCGGGATCCCTACGAGCAGTACTTC

V: TRBV6-5
D: .
J: TRBJ2-3
size: few
CDR3: CASSYSDWGDTQYF
DNA: TGTGCCAGCAGTTACTCGGATTGGGGAGATACGCAGTATTTT

V: TRBV29-1
D: TRBD2
J: TRBJ2-1
size: few
CDR3: CSVDPPGLAGGSYNEQFF
DNA: TGCAGCGTTGATCCGCCGGGACTAGCGGGAGGGTCCTACAATGAGCAGTTCTTC

V: TRBV2
D: TRBD2
J: TRBJ2-5
size: .
CDR3: CASSTGLAGERSQETQYF
DNA: TGTGCCAGCAGTACCGGACTAGCGGGAGAGAGGTCCCAAGAGACCCAGTACTTC

V: TRBV5-5
D: .
J: TRBJ2-3
size: .
CDR3: CASSSKASNSLADTQYF
DNA: TGTGCCAGCAGCTCCAAGGCCTCCAACTCGTTAGCAGATACGCAGTATTTT

V: TRBV7-9
D: TRBD2
J: TRBJ2-1
size: few
CDR3: CASSLPGSGLVNEQFF
DNA: TGTGCCAGCAGCTTGCCGGGATCGGGACTAGTCAATGAGCAGTTCTTC

V: TRBV20-1
D: .
J: TRBJ2-3
size: .
CDR3: CSARERRQSTDTQYF
DNA: TGCAGTGCTAGAGAGAGAAGACAGAGCACAGATACGCAGTATTTT

V: TRBV28
D: TRBD1
J: TRBJ2-2
size: .
CDR3: CASSRPGQGAAGELFF
DNA: TGTGCCAGCAGTCGTCCGGGACAGGGGGCGGCCGGGGAGCTGTTTTTT

V: TRBV20-1
D: .
J: TRBJ1-1
size: many
CDR3: CSARDLRRTEAFF
DNA: TGCAGTGCTAGAGATCTTCGGCGCACTGAAGCTTTCTTT

V: TRBV20-1
D: TRBD2
J: TRBJ2-7
size: few
CDR3: CSAETPASGAYEQYF
DNA: TGCAGTGCGGAAACGCCCGCTAGCGGGGCTTACGAGCAGTACTTC

V: TRBV24-1
D: .
J: TRBJ2-1
size: .
CDR3: CATSPGPNSNNEQFF
DNA: TGTGCCACCAGTCCAGGACCCAATAGCAACAATGAGCAGTTCTTC

V: TRBV7-6
D: .
J: TRBJ2-7
size: many
CDR3: CASSQGGLNYEQYF
DNA: TGTGCCAGCAGCCAGGGGGGACTAAACTACGAGCAGTACTTC